This TCR beta chain was identified in a study of CD8 T cells in ankylosing spondylitis. Notes on the study in general: A motif in TCR beta, a set of under ten highly homologous variants, appeared characteristic of ankylosing spondylitis blood. Earlier authors reported some of these motif variants in reactive arthritis synovial fluid and blood.

TCRdb re-called the 5' RACE reads through MiXCR, storing one row per CDR3 protein. Of over 150,000 distinct CDR3 sequences listed, around a sixth are singletons. Of note for this clonotype: What it binds is not known.

Germline CDR1 reads DFQATT; CDR2 reads SNEGSKA (reference sequence). Trimming removed 1 base at V and 11 bases at J, with 9 bases between. This CDR3 is built from 10 residues. The chain recombines TRBV20-1 with TRBJ2-7; a possible D gene is TRBD2 (6 bases). The sequenced material came from blood, either unsorted or a sorted T cell fraction (not recorded which). The TCR was taken from a male donor under 35 with ankylosing spondylitis or in good health (not recorded which). CDR3 DNA: TGCAGTGCTAGAGGGAGGGCCGAGTACTTC. It specifies CSARGRAEYF.